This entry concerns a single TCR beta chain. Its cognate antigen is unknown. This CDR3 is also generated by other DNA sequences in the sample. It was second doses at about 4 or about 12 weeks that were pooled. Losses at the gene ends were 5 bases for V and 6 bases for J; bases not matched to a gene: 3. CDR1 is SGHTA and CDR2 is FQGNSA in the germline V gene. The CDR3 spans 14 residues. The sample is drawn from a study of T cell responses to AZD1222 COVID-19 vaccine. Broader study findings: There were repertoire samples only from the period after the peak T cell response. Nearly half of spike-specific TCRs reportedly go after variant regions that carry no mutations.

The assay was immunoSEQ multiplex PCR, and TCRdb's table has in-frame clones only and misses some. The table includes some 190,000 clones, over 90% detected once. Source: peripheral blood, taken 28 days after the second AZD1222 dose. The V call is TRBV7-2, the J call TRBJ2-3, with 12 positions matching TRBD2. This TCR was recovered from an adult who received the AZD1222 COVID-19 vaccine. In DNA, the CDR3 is TGTGCCAGCAGCCTCGGACTAGCGGGGGATACGCAGTATTTT. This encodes CASSLGLAGDTQYF.